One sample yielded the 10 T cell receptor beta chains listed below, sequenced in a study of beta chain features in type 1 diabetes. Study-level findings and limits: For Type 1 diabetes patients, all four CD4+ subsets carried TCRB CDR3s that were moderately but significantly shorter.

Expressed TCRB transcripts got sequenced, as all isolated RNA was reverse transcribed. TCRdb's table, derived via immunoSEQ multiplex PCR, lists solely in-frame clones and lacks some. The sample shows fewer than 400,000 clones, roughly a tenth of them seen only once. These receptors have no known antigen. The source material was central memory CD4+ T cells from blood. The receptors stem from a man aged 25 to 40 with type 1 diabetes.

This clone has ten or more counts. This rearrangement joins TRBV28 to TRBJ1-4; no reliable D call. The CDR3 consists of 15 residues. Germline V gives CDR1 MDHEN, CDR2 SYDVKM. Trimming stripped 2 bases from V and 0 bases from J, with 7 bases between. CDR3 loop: CASSLTGTTNEKLFF. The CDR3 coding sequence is TGTGCCAGCAGTTTAACCGGAACAACTAATGAAAAACTGTTTTTT. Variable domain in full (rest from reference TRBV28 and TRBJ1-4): DVKVTQSSRYLVKRTGEKVFLECVQDMDHENMFWYRQDPGLGLRLIYFSYDVKMKEKGDIPEGYSVSREKKERFSLILESASTNQTSMYLCASSLTGTTNEKLFFGSGTQLSVL.

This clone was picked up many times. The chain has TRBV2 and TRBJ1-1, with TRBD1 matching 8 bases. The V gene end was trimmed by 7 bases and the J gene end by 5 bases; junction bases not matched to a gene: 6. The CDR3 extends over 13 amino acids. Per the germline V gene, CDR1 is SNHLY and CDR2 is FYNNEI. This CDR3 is CASMVQGDTEAFF. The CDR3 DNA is TGTGCCAGCATGGTACAGGGGGATACTGAAGCTTTCTTT.

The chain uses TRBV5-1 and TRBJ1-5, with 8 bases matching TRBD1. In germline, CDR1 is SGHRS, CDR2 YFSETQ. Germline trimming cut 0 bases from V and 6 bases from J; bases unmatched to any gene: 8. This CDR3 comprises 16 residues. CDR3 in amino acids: CASSLDGSGGFQPQHF. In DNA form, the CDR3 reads TGCGCCAGCAGCTTGGATGGTTCAGGGGGCTTTCAGCCCCAGCATTTT.

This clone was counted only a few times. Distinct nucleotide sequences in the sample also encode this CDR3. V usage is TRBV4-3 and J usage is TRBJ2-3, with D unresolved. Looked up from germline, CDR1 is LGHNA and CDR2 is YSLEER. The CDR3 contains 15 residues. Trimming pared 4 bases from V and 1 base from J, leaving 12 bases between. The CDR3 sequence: CASSLSAVGTDTQYF. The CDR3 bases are TGCGCCAGCAGCCTCTCCGCAGTAGGCACAGATACGCAGTATTTT.

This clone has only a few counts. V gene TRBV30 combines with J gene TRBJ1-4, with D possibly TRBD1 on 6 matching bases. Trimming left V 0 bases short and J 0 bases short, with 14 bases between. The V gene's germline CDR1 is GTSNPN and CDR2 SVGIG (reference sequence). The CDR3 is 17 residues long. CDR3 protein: CAWSVLGADATNEKLFF. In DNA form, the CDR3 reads TGTGCCTGGAGTGTACTGGGGGCGGACGCAACTAATGAAAAACTGTTTTTT.

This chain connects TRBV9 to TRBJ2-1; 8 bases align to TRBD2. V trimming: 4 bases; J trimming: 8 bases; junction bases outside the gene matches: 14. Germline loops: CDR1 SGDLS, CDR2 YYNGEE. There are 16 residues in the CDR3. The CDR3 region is CASSPGGGNSVYEQFF. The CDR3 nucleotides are TGTGCCAGCAGCCCCGGGGGGGGCAATAGTGTCTATGAGCAGTTCTTC.

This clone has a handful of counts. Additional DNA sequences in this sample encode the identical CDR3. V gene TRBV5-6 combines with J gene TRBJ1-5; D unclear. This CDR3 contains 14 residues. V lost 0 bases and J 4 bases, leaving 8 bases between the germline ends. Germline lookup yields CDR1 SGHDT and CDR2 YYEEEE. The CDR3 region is CASSLVGGNQPQHF. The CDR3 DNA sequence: TGTGCCAGCAGCTTGGTCGGCGGGAATCAGCCCCAGCATTTT. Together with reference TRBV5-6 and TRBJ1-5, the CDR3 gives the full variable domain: DAGVTQSPTHLIKTRGQQVTLRCSPKSGHDTVSWYQQALGQGPQFIFQYYEEEERQRGNFPDRFSGHQFPNYSSELNVNALLLGDSALYLCASSLVGGNQPQHFGDGTRLSIL.

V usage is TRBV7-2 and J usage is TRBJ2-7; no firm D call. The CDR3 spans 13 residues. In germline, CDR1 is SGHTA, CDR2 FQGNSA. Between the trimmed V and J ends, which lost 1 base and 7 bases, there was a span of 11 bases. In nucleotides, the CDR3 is TGTGCCAGCAGCTTAGGGAGAAACATGGAGCAGTACTTC. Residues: CASSLGRNMEQYF. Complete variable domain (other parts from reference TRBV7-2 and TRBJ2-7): GAGVSQSPSNKVTEKGKDVELRCDPISGHTALYWYRQSLGQGLEFLIYFQGNSAPDKSGLPSDRFSAERTGGSVSTLTIQRTQQEDSAVYLCASSLGRNMEQYFGPGTRLTVT.

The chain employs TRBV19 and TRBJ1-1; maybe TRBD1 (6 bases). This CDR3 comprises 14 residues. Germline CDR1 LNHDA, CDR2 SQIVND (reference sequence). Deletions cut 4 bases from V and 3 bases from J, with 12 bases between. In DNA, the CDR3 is TGTGCCAGTAGTACGGGCAGGGGAGACACTGAAGCTTTCTTT. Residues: CASSTGRGDTEAFF.

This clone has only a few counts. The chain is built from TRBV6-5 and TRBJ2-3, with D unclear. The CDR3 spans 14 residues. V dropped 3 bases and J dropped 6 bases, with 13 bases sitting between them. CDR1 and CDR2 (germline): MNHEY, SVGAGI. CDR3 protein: CASSYGDSRDTQYF. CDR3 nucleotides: TGTGCCAGCAGTTATGGGGATTCCAGGGATACGCAGTATTTT.